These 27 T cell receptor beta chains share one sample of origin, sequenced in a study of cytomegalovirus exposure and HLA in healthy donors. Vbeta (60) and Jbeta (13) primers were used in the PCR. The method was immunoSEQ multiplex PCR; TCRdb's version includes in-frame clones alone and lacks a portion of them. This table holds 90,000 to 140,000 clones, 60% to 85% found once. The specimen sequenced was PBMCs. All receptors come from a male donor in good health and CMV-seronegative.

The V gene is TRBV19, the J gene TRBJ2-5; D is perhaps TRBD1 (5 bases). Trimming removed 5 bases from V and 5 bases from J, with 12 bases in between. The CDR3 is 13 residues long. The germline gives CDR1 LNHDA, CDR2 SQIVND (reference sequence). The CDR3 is CASSLGRAETQYF. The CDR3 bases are TGTGCCAGTAGTCTGGGCAGGGCTGAGACCCAGTACTTC.

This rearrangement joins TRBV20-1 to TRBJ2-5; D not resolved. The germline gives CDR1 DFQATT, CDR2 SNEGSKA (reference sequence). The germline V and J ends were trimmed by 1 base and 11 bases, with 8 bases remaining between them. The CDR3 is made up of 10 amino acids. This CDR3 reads CSARAEEQYF. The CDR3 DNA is TGCAGTGCTAGAGCCGAGGAGCAGTACTTC.

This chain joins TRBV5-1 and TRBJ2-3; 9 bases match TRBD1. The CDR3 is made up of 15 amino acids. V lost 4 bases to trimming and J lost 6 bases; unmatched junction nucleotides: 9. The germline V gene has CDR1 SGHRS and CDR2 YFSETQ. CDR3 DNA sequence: TGCGCCAGCAGCGCCGGGACAGGGTCGTCGGATACGCAGTATTTT. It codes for CASSAGTGSSDTQYF.

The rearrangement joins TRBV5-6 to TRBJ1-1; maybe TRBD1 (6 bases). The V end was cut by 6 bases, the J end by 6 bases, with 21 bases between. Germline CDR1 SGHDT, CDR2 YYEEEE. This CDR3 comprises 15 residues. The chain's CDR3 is CASTSTGSRFSEAFF. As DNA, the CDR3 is TGTGCCAGCACCAGTACAGGGAGTAGGTTCTCTGAAGCTTTCTTT.

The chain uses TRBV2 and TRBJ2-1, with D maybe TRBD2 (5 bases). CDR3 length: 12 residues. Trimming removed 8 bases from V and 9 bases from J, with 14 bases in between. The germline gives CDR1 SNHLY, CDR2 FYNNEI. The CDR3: CASGLPGIEQFF. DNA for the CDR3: TGTGCCAGCGGACTCCCGGGAATTGAGCAGTTCTTC.

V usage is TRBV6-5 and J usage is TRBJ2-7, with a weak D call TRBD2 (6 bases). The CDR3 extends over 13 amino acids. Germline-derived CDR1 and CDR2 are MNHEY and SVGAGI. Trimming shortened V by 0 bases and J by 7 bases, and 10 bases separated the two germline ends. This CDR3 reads CASSYSNGGEQYF. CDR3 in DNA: TGTGCCAGCAGTTACTCGAACGGGGGAGAGCAGTACTTC.

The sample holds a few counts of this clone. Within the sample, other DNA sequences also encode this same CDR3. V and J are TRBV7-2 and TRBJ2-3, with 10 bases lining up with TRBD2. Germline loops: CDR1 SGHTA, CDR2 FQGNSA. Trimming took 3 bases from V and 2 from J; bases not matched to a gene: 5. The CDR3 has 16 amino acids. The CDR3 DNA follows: TGTGCCAGCAGCTTGGTACTAGCGGGGTTCACAGATACGCAGTATTTT. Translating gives CASSLVLAGFTDTQYF.

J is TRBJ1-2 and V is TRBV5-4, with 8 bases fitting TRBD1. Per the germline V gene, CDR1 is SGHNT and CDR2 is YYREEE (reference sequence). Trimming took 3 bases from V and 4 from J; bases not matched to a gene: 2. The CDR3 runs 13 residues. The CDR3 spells CASSSGQVYGYTF. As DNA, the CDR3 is TGTGCCAGCAGCTCGGGACAGGTCTATGGCTACACCTTC.

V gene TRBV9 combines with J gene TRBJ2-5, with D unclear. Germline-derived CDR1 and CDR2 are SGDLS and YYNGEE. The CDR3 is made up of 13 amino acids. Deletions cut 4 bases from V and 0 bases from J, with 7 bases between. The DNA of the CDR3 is TGTGCCAGCAGCCCCGCGCACCAAGAGACCCAGTACTTC. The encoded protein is CASSPAHQETQYF.

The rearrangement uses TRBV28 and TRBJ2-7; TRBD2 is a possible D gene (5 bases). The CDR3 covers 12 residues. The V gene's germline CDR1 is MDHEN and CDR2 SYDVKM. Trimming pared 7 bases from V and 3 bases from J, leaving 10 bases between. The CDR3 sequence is CASTVGDYEQYF. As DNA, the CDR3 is TGTGCCAGCACGGTCGGGGACTACGAGCAGTACTTC.

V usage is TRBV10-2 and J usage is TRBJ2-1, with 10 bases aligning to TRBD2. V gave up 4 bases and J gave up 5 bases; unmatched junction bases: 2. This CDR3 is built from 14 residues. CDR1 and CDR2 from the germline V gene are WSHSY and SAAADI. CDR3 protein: CASSASGSHNEQFF. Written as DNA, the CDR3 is TGCGCCAGCAGTGCTAGCGGGAGCCACAATGAGCAGTTCTTC.

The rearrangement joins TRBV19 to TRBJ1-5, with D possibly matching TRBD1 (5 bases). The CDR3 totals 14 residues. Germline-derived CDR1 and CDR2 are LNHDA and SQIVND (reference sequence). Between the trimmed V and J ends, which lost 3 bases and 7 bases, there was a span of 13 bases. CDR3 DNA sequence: TGTGCCAGTAGTATTTGGGGGGTCGGACAGCCCCAGCATTTT. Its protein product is CASSIWGVGQPQHF.

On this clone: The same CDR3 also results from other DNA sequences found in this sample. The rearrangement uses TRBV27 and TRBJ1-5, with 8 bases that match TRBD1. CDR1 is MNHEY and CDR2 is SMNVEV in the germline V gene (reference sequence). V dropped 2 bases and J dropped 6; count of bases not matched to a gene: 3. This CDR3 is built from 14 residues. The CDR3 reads CASSLQGAGQPQHF. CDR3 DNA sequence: TGTGCCAGCAGTTTACAGGGGGCCGGTCAGCCCCAGCATTTT.

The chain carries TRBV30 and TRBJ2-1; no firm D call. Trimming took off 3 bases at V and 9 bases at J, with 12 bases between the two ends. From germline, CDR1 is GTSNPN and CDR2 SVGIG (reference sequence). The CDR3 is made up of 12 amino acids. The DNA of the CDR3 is TGTGCCTGGAGCCCTTCAGGCACTGAGCAGTTCTTC. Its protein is CAWSPSGTEQFF.

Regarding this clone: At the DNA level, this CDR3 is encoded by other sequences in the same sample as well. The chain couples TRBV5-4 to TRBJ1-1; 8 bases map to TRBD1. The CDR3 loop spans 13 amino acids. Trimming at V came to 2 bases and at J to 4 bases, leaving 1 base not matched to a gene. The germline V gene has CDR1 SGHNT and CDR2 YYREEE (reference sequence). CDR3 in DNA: TGTGCCAGCAGCTTAACAGGGGGCACTGAAGCTTTCTTT. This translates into CASSLTGGTEAFF. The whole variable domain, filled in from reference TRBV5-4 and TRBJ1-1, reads ETGVTQSPTHLIKTRGQQVTLRCSSQSGHNTVSWYQQALGQGPQFIFQYYREEENGRGNFPPRFSGLQFPNYSSELNVNALELDDSALYLCASSLTGGTEAFFGQGTRLTVV.

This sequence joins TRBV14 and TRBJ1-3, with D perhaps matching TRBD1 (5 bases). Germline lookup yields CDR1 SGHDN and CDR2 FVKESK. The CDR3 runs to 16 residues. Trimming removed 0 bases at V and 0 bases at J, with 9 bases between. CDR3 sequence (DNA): TGTGCCAGCAGCCAAGAGGCGGGGGGCTCTGGAAACACCATATATTTT. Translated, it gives CASSQEAGGSGNTIYF.

CDR3 residues: CASKTSGNSDTQYF. CDR3 sequence (DNA): TGTGCCAGCAAGACTAGCGGGAACTCAGATACGCAGTATTTT. The chain recombines TRBV18 with TRBJ2-3; 11 bases line up with TRBD2. Looked up from germline, CDR1 is KGHSH and CDR2 is LQKENI. The CDR3 loop spans 14 amino acids. With 8 bases clipped from V and 4 bases from J, the junction kept 5 bases outside the gene matches.

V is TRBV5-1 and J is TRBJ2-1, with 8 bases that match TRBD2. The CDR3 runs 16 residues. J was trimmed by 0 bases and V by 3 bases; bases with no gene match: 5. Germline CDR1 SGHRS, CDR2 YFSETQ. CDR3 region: CASSSREDHSYNEQFF. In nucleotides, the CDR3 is TGCGCCAGCAGCTCGCGGGAGGACCACTCCTACAATGAGCAGTTCTTC. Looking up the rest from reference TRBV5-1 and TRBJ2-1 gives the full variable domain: KAGVTQTPRYLIKTRGQQVTLSCSPISGHRSVSWYQQTPGQGLQFLFEYFSETQRNKGNFPGRFSGRQFSNSRSEMNVSTLELGDSALYLCASSSREDHSYNEQFFGPGTRLTVL.

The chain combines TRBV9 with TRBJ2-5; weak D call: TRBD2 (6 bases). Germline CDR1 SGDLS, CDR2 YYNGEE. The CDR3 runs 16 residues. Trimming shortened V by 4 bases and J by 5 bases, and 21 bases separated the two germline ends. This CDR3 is CASSPEWTGGRETQYF. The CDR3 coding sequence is TGTGCCAGCAGCCCCGAGTGGACCGGAGGGAGGGAGACCCAGTACTTC.

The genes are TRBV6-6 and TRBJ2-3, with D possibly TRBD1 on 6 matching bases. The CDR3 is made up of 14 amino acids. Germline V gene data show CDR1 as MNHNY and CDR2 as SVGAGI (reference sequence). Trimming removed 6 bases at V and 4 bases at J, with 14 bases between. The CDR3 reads CASRWGQGADTQYF. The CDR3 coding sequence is TGTGCCAGCAGATGGGGGCAGGGCGCAGATACGCAGTATTTT.

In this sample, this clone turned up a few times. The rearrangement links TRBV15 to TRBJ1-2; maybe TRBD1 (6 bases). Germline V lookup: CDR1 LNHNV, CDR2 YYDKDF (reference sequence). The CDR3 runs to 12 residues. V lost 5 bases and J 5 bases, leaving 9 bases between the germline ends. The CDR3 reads CATSPGAYGYTF. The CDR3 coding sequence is TGTGCCACCAGCCCAGGGGCGTATGGCTACACCTTC.

The CDR3 is CASSGGRLGELFF. DNA for the CDR3: TGTGCCAGCAGCGGCGGGAGGCTCGGGGAGCTGTTTTTT. This rearrangement joins TRBV11-3 to TRBJ2-2, with 8 bases fitting TRBD2. V lost 5 bases and J lost 7; bases outside the gene matches: 3. CDR1 is SGHNT and CDR2 is YENEEA in the germline V gene. The CDR3 covers 13 residues.

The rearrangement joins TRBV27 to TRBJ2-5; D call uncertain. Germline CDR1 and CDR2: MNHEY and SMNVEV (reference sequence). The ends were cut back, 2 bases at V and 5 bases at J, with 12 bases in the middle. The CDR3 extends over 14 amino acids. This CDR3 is CASSLEMRGETQYF. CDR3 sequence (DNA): TGTGCCAGCAGTTTAGAGATGAGAGGCGAGACCCAGTACTTC.

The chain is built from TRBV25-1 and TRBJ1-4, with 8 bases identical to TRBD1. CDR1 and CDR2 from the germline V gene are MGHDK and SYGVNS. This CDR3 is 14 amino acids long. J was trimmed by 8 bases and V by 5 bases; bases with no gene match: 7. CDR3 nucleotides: TGTGCCAGCAGTACCAAGACAGGGGACGAAAAACTGTTTTTT. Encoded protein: CASSTKTGDEKLFF.

CDR3 region: CATSRESYRANYGYTF. The CDR3 DNA reads TGTGCCACCAGCAGAGAATCCTACAGGGCTAACTATGGCTACACCTTC. J is TRBJ1-2 and V is TRBV15; the D gene is possibly TRBD1 (6 bases). The CDR3 sequence is 16 residues long. The germline CDR1 and CDR2 sequences are LNHNV and YYDKDF (reference sequence). Trimming pared 0 bases from V and 0 bases from J, leaving 11 bases between.

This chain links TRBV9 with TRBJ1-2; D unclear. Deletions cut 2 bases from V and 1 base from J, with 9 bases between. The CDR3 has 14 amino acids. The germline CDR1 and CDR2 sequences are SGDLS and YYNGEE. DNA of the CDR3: TGTGCCAGCAGCGTCGGAGGTTTTAACTATGGCTACACCTTC. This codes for CASSVGGFNYGYTF.

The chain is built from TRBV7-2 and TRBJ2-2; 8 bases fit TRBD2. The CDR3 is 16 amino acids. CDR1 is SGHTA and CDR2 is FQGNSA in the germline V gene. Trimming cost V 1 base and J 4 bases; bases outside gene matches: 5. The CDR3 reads CASSLGAGVGTGELFF. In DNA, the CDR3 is TGTGCCAGCAGCTTAGGAGCGGGAGTCGGCACCGGGGAGCTGTTTTTT.